Below, one T cell receptor beta chain is given with its context. Its antigen remains unidentified. The CDR3 sequence is 18 residues long. J gave up 5 bases and V 4 bases, and 9 bases lay outside the gene matches. Germline V gives CDR1 SGHVS, CDR2 FQNEAQ. This entry belongs to a study of shared clonotypes between healthy human individuals. Findings and limits, study-wide: Clonotypes not shared had lower generation probabilities than those common to all four donors. Enrolling few donors narrowed the genetic and exposure-history diversity that was represented. Sequencing depth was expected to affect clonotype sharing among donors.

It was at deep level that the assay was run. Clones were read by immunoSEQ multiplex PCR, and TCRdb kept only the in-frame ones, dropping some. The profile covers more than 150,000 clones, with around 63% appearing a single time and 8.5% to 12% taken by the ten largest. The origin of this receptor is a man aged 30-40 years in good health. Sequencing used memory CD4+ T cells sorted from blood. Noted subset: CD45RA-negative fraction. The chain employs TRBV7-8 and TRBJ2-1; 15 bases line up with TRBD2. CDR3 bases: TGTGCCAGCAGCTACGGACTAGCGGGAGGGCTTGGCCACAATGAGCAGTTCTTC. Protein: CASSYGLAGGLGHNEQFF.